This T cell receptor (beta chain) emerged from a study of cytomegalovirus exposure and HLA in healthy donors. Both 60 Vbeta primers and 13 Jbeta primers went into the PCR. TCRdb's table, derived via immunoSEQ multiplex PCR, lists solely in-frame clones and lacks some. There are more than 150,000 clones in the sample; approximately 80% occur only once, and around 1.4% lies in the top ten. V shed 4 bases and J shed 6 bases, with 18 bases lying between them. Germline CDR1 reads MGHRA; CDR2 reads YSYEKL. The CDR3 is 15 amino acids. The chain uses TRBV4-1 and TRBJ1-2; possibly TRBD1 for D (6 bases). The sample was PBMCs. The sequence came from a girl under 18 in good health and CMV-seropositive. CDR3 residues: CASSRLQTGEDGYTF. Written as DNA, the CDR3 is TGCGCCAGCAGCCGATTACAGACAGGTGAAGATGGCTACACCTTC.